This paragraph reports one T cell receptor (beta chain). This clone has only one observation. The antigen it binds to is not known. Base qualities are missing; no much larger clone stands one base away. The sample originates from a study of blood T cell repertoires in COVID-19 (dated by TCRdb to 2020 to 2022). Study-level background: Samples covering the acute and convalescent phases of COVID-19 were provided by collaborators in the United States, Italy and Spain. The material from the prospective study consisted of cDNA or gDNA derived from T cells, B-cell-depleted T cells, or PBMCs. Deeply sampled blood TCRbeta repertoires from subjects exposed to, actively infected with, or recovered from COVID-19 were included in the dataset. The repertoires were made available in a free public database intended to serve as a resource for research on the immune response to SARS-CoV-2. The samples were drawn from two sources: the first 160 participants of the ongoing ImmuneRACE study, and about 1,300 subjects contributed by 6 global collaborators. A de-identified subject ID, COVID-19 status, age in years and sex were almost always included in the sample metadata. Where HLA class I and class II types were available, the types were taken from metadata supplied by the sample provider, not from assay-based typing.

Enrolling through a virtual design, the prospective study's participants ranged in age from roughly 18 to 95 years and lived across approximately 25 United States geographic areas. To assign participants to cohorts, the prospective study relied on clinical history that participants themselves reported in a screening survey and a study questionnaire. Mobile phlebotomists in the prospective study collected whole blood, serum and a nasopharyngeal or oropharyngeal swab from every participant. Over a roughly 2-month period, participants in the prospective study had the option of providing additional blood draws and questionnaires. Before DNA extraction, prospective study blood samples were shipped either frozen or at room temperature. TCRbeta CDR3 regions were amplified from genomic DNA by means of the immunoSEQ Assay, a bias-controlled multiplex PCR. Concerning the study's data processing: Nucleated cell counts per sample were estimated from amplification of reference gene primers within the assay. Sequence reads were collapsed and filtered to measure the absolute abundance of every unique TCRbeta CDR3 rearrangement. For each sample, productive Simpson clonality was calculated as the square root of Simpson's diversity index over productive rearrangements. The table was pulled from immuneACCESS by TCRdb, which kept in-frame rearrangements only. Such tables lose some clones; where checked, under half of the loss comes from unresolved V genes, and the rest has no known cause. V and J calls and clone size are given by that table; D and trimming were obtained from the DNA. The sample data list approximately 210,000 clones, and 81% of these were observed just once. Approximately 9% of the sample rests with the top ten.

The full study reports these points: The quantity of clinical and demographic metadata differed by source and by participant and was supplied without curation.

Via the germline V gene, CDR1 is SQVTM and CDR2 ANQGSEA. From cysteine to phenylalanine, the CDR3 is 17 amino acids long. Of the read, only the CDR3 DNA is kept; its 51 bases are in frame from base 1. For this chain, trimming is 2 bases at the V end and 4 bases at the J end, and the number of junction bases without a gene match is 12. The sample taken for sequencing was PBMCs or T cells enriched from blood (not recorded which). The V and J segments used are TRBV29-1 and TRBJ2-1; 9 nucleotides in the junction match TRBD2. This sequence originates from a woman aged 45-65 years with acute COVID-19. The sequenced DNA: TGCAGCGTTGAAACCACAACGGGACTAGCATCGTACAATGAGCAGTTCTTC. This codes for CSVETTTGLASYNEQFF.